This T cell receptor (beta chain) was captured by sequencing in a study of T cell changes during pregnancy in multiple sclerosis. V shed 3 bases, J shed 4 bases, and the junction held 8 bases outside the gene matches. The germline V gene encodes CDR1 SQVTM and CDR2 ANQGSEA. The CDR3 spans 16 residues. The data were produced by immunoSEQ multiplex PCR, yet TCRdb's version contains in-frame clones alone and is incomplete. The sample yields about 2,200 clones, around three quarters seen once. The TCR originated in a female patient with multiple sclerosis, enrolled in a pregnancy study. Some clones in this sample may be carry-over from other donors' samples. The rearrangement uses TRBV29-1 and TRBJ2-3; 12 positions agree with TRBD2. The material sequenced was CD4+ T cells from PBMCs (not recorded whether the cells were cultured). For the CDR3, the DNA is TGCAGCGTTGATGGGGAGACTAGCGGGGGTTCAGATACGCAGTATTTT. The encoded protein is CSVDGETSGGSDTQYF.